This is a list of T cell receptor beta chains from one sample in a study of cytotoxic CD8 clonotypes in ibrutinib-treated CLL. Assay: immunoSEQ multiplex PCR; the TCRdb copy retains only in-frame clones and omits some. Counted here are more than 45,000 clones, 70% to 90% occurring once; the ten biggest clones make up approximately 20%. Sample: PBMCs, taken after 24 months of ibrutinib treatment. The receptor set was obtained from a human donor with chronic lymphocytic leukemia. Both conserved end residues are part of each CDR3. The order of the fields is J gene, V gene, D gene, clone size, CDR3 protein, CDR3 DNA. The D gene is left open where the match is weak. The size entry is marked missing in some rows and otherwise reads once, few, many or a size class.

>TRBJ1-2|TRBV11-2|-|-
CASSLIGLANYGYTF
TGTGCCAGCAGCTTAATTGGACTAGCTAACTATGGCTACACCTTC
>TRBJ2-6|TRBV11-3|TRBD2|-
CASSPGGTETGANVLTF
TGTGCCAGCAGCCCGGGGGGGACGGAAACTGGGGCCAACGTCCTGACTTTC
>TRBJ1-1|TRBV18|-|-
CASSPVTPVWGLRGVAFF
TGTGCCAGCTCACCAGTGACCCCCGTTTGGGGGCTTCGGGGGGTGGCTTTCTTT
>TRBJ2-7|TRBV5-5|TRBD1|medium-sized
CASSLTGGQGARGYEQYF
TGTGCCAGCAGCCTCACTGGGGGACAGGGGGCGCGGGGGTACGAGCAGTACTTC
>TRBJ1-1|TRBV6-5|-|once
CASKRLENTEAFF
TGTGCCAGTAAACGACTGGAGAACACTGAAGCTTTCTTT
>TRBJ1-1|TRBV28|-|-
CASSLQGGDTEAFF
TGTGCCAGCAGTTTACAGGGTGGTGACACTGAAGCTTTCTTT
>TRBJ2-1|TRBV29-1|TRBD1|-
CSATNTGGITYNEQFF
TGCAGCGCCACAAACACAGGGGGCATTACCTACAATGAGCAGTTCTTC
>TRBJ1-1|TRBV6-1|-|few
CASRGGHRNTEAFF
TGTGCCAGCAGGGGGGGACATCGGAACACTGAAGCTTTCTTT
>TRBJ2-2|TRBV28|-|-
CAALAFNTGELFF
TGTGCCGCGTTGGCCTTTAACACCGGGGAGCTGTTTTTT
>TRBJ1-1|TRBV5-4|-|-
CASSLDRTEAFF
TGTGCCAGCAGCTTGGACCGCACTGAAGCTTTCTTT
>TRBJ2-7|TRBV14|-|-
CASSQVGGPYEQYF
TGTGCCAGCAGCCAGGTCGGGGGACCCTACGAGCAGTACTTC
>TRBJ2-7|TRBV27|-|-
CASSFPDRPYEQYF
TGTGCCAGCAGTTTCCCAGATAGACCCTACGAGCAGTACTTC
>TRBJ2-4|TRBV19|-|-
CASSMGAGKNIQYF
TGTGCCAGTAGTATGGGGGCCGGGAAAAACATTCAGTACTTC
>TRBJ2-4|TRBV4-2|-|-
CASSQEGPNIQYF
TGTGCCAGCAGCCAGGAGGGTCCCAACATTCAGTACTTC
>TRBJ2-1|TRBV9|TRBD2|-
CASSVGGRAYNEQFF
TGTGCCAGCAGCGTAGGCGGGAGGGCCTACAATGAGCAGTTCTTC
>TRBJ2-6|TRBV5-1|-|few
CASSSQGLISGANVLTF
TGCGCCAGCAGCTCTCAAGGTCTGATCTCTGGGGCCAACGTCCTGACTTTC
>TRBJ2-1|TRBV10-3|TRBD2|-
CAISGLAGGNEQFF
TGTGCCATCTCTGGTCTAGCGGGAGGTAATGAGCAGTTCTTC
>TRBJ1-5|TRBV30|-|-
CAWSRVAGSYQPQHF
TGTGCCTGGAGTAGGGTGGCAGGGAGCTATCAGCCCCAGCATTTT
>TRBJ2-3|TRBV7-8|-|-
CASSFARTDTQYF
TGTGCCAGCAGCTTTGCCAGGACAGATACGCAGTATTTT
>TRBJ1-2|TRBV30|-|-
CAYHPRAPYGYTF
TGTGCCTACCACCCTCGGGCGCCCTATGGCTACACCTTC
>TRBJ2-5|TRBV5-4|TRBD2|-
CASTRGLAGDRVETQYF
TGTGCCAGCACCCGAGGACTAGCGGGAGATAGAGTAGAGACCCAGTACTTC
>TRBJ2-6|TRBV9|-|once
CASSGDSSGANVLTF
TGTGCCAGCAGCGGAGACAGCTCTGGGGCCAACGTCCTGACTTTC
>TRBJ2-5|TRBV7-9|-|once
CASSLTRHHGETQYF
TGTGCCAGCAGCTTGACTCGGCATCACGGGGAGACCCAGTACTTC
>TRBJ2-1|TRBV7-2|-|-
CAISRLSYNEQFF
TGTGCCATCAGCAGGTTGTCCTACAATGAGCAGTTCTTC
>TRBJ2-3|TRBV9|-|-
CASSVEGTDTQYF
TGTGCCAGCAGCGTGGAAGGCACAGATACGCAGTATTTT
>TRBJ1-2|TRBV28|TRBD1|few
CASSSDDRGRVLNYGYTF
TGTGCCAGCAGTTCGGATGACAGGGGGCGCGTCCTTAACTATGGCTACACCTTC
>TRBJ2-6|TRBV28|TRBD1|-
CASSLDRLLGANVLTF
TGTGCCAGCAGTTTGGACAGGCTTTTAGGGGCCAACGTCCTGACTTTC
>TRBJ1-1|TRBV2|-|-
CASSYPKEAFF
TGTGCCAGCAGTTACCCGAAAGAAGCTTTCTTT
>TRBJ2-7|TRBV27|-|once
CASSNQGRRSYEQYF
TGTGCCAGCAGTAACCAGGGTCGGAGATCCTACGAGCAGTACTTC
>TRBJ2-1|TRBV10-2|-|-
CASSLGASSYNEQFF
TGCGCCAGCAGTCTGGGGGCGAGCTCCTACAATGAGCAGTTCTTC
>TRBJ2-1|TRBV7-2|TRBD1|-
CASSLELPGQGQFF
TGTGCCAGCAGCTTAGAACTGCCGGGACAGGGTCAGTTCTTC